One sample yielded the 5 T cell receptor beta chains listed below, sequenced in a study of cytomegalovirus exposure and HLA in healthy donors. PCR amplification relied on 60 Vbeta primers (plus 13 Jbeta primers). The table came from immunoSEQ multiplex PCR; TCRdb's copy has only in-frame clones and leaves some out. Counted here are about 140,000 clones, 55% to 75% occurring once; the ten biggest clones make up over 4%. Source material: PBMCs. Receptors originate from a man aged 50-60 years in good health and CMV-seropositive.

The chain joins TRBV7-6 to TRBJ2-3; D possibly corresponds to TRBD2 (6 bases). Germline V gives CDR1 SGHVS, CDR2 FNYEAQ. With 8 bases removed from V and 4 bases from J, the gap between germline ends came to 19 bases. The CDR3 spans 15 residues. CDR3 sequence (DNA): TGTGCCAGCGGCCTTTTTGCGGGGAGACCAGATACGCAGTATTTT. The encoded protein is CASGLFAGRPDTQYF.

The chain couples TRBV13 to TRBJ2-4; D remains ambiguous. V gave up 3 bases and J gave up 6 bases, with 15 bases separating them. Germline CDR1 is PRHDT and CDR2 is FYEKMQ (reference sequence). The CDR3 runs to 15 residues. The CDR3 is CASSLESGPLNIQYF. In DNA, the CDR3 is TGTGCCAGCAGCTTGGAGTCGGGTCCACTAAACATTCAGTACTTC.

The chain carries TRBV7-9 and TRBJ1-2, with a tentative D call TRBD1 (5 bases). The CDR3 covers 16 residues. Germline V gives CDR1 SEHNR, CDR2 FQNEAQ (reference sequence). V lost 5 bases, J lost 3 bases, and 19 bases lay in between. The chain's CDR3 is CASSPTLWQGDYGYTF. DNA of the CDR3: TGTGCCAGCAGCCCCACACTCTGGCAGGGTGACTATGGCTACACCTTC. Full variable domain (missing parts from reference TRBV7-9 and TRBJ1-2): DTGVSQNPRHKITKRGQNVTFRCDPISEHNRLYWYRQTLGQGPEFLTYFQNEAQLEKSRLLSDRFSAERPKGSFSTLEIQRTEQGDSAMYLCASSPTLWQGDYGYTFGSGTRLTVV.

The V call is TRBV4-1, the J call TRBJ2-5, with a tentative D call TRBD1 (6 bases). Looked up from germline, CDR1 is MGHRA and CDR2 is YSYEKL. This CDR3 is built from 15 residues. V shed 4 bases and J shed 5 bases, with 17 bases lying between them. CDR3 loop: CASSLQEGVWETQYF. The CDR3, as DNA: TGCGCCAGCAGCCTGCAAGAGGGGGTGTGGGAGACCCAGTACTTC.

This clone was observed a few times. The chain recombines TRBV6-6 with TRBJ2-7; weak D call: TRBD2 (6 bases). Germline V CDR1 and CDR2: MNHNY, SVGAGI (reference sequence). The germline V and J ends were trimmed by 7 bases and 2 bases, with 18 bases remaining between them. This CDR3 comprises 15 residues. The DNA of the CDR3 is TGTGCCAGCAAGCTAGCCGGGAGCAAAACCTACGAGCAGTACTTC. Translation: CASKLAGSKTYEQYF.